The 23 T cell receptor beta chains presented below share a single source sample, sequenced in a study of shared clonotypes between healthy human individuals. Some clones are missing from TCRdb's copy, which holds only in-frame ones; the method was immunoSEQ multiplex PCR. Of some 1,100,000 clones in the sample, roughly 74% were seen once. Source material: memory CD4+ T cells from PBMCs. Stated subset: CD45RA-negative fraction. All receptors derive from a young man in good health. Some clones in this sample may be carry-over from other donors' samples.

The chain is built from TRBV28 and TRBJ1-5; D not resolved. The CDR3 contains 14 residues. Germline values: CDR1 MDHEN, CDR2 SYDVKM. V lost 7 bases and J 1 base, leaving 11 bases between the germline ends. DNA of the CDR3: TGTGCCAGCACGACTACGAGAAGCAATCAGCCCCAGCATTTT. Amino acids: CASTTTRSNQPQHF. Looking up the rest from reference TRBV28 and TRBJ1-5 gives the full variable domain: DVKVTQSSRYLVKRTGEKVFLECVQDMDHENMFWYRQDPGLGLRLIYFSYDVKMKEKGDIPEGYSVSREKKERFSLILESASTNQTSMYLCASTTTRSNQPQHFGDGTRLSIL.

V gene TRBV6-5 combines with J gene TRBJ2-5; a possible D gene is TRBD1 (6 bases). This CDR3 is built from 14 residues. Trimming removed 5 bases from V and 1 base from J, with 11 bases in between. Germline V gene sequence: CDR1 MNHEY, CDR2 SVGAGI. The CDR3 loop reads CASSTKTGQETQYF. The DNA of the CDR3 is TGTGCCAGCAGTACAAAGACAGGCCAAGAGACCCAGTACTTC.

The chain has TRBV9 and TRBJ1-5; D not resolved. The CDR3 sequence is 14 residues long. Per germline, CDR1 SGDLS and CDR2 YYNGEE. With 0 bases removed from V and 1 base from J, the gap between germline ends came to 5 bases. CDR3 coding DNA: TGTGCCAGCAGCGTAGCTCCAAGCAATCAGCCCCAGCATTTT. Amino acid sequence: CASSVAPSNQPQHF.

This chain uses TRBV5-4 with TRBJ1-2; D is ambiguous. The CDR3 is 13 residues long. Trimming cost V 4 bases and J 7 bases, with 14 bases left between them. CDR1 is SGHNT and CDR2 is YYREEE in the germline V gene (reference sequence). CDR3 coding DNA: TGTGCCAGCAGCCTGGACCGGGTCCGTGGCTACACCTTC. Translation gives CASSLDRVRGYTF.

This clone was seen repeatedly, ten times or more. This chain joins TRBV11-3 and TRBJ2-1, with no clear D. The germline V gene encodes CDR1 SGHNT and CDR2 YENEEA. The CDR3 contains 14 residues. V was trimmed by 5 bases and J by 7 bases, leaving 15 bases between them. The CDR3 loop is CASSPRASQNEQFF. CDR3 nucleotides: TGTGCCAGCAGCCCTAGAGCATCCCAGAATGAGCAGTTCTTC.

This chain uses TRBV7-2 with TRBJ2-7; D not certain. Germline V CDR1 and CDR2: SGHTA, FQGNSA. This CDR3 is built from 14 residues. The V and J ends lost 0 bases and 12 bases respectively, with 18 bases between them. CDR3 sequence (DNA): TGTGCCAGCAGCTTAGCGGCTAGTGATTACCCATCGTACTTC. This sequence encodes CASSLAASDYPSYF.

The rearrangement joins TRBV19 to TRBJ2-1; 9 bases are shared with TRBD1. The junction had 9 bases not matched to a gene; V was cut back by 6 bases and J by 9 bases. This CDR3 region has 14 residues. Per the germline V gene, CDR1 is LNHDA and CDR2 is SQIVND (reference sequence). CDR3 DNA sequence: TGTGCCAGTAGCATCGGACAGGGGTTCAGTGAGCAGTTCTTC. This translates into CASSIGQGFSEQFF. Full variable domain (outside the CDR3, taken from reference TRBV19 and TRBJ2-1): DGGITQSPKYLFRKEGQNVTLSCEQNLNHDAMYWYRQDPGQGLRLIYYSQIVNDFQKGDIAEGYSVSREKKESFPLTVTSAQKNPTAFYLCASSIGQGFSEQFFGPGTRLTVL.

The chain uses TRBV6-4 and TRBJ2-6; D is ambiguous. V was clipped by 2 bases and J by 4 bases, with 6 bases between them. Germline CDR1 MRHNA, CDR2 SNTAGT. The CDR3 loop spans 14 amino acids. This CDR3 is CASSDRGGANVLTF. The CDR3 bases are TGTGCCAGCAGTGACCGAGGCGGGGCCAACGTCCTGACTTTC.

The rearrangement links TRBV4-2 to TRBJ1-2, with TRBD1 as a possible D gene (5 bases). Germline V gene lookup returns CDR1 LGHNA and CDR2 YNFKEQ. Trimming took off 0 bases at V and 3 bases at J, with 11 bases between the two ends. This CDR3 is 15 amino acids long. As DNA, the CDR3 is TGTGCCAGCAGCCAAGATTATATAGGGGACTATGGCTACACCTTC. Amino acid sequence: CASSQDYIGDYGYTF.

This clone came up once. CDR3 nucleotide sequence: TGTGCCAGCAGCTTGGTTATAGCGGGAGCTGAGACCCAGTACTTC. Its translation is CASSLVIAGAETQYF. The chain has TRBV5-4 and TRBJ2-5; 9 nucleotides align to TRBD2. The CDR3 runs to 15 residues. The trim removed 0 bases at V and 5 bases at J, leaving 5 bases unmatched. CDR1 SGHNT and CDR2 YYREEE come from the germline V gene (reference sequence).

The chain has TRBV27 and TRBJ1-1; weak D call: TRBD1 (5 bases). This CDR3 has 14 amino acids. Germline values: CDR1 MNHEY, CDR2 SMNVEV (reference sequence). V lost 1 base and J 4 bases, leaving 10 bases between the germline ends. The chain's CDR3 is CASSLYRRSTEAFF. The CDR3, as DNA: TGTGCCAGCAGTTTATACAGGAGGAGCACTGAAGCTTTCTTT.

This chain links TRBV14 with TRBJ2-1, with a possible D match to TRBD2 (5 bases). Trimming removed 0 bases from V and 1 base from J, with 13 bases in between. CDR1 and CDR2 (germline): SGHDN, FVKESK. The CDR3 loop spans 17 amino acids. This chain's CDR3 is CASSQDWTPSSYNEQFF. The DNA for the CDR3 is TGTGCCAGCAGCCAAGATTGGACTCCTTCATCCTACAATGAGCAGTTCTTC.

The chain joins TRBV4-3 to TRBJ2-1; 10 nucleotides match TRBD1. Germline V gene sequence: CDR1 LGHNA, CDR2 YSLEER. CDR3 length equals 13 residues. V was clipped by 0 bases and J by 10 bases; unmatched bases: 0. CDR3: CASSQEDRGEQFF. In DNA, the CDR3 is TGCGCCAGCAGCCAAGAGGACAGGGGGGAGCAGTTCTTC.

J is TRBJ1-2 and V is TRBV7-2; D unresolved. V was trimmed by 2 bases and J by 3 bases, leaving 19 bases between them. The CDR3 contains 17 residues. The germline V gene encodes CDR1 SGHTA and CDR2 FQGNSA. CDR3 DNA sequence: TGTGCCAGCAGCTTAAAGGCCCTAACTTTGGGTTACTATGGCTACACCTTC. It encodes CASSLKALTLGYYGYTF.

Here the CDR3 DNA reads TGTGCCAGTAGTCTGACACCGGGTGGTGAAAAACTGTTTTTT. Encoded protein: CASSLTPGGEKLFF. The chain joins TRBV19 to TRBJ1-4, with unresolved D. The V end was cut by 5 bases, the J end by 7 bases, with 14 bases between. The germline V gene encodes CDR1 LNHDA and CDR2 SQIVND (reference sequence). The CDR3 covers 14 residues.

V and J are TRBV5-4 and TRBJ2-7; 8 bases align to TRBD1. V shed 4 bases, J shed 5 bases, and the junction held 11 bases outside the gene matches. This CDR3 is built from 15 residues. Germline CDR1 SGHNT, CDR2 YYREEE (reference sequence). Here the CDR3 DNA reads TGTGCCAGCAGCCCCCCCGGGCAGGGGGCGAACGAGCAGTACTTC. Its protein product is CASSPPGQGANEQYF.

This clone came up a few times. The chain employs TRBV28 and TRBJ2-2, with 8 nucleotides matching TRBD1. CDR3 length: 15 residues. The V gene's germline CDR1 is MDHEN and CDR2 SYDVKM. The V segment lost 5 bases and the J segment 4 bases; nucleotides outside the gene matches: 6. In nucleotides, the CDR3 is TGTGCCAGCAGTACGGGACAGGCGGGCACCGGGGAGCTGTTTTTT. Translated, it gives CASSTGQAGTGELFF.

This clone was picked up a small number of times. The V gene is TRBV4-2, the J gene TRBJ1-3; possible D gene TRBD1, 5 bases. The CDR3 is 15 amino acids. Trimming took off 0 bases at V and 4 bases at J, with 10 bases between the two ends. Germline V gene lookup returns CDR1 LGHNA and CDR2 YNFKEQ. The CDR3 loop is CASSQETWGGNTIYF. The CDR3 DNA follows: TGTGCCAGCAGCCAAGAGACATGGGGCGGAAACACCATATATTTT.

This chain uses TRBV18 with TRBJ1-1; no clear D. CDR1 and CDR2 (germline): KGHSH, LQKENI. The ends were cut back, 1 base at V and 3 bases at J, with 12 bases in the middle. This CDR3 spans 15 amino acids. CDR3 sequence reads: CASSPQVLLDTEAFF. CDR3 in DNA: TGTGCCAGCTCACCACAGGTTCTGTTGGACACTGAAGCTTTCTTT.

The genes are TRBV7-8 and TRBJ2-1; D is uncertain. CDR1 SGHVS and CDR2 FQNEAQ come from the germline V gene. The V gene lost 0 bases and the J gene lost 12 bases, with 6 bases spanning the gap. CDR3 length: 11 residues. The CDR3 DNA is TGTGCCAGCAGCTTAGCGATAGGGCAGTTCTTC. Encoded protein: CASSLAIGQFF.

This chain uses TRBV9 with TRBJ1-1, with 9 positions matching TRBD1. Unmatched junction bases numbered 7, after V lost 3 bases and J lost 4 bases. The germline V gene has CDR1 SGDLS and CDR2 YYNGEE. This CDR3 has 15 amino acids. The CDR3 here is CASSGRDREGTEAFF. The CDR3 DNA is TGTGCCAGCAGCGGAAGGGACAGGGAGGGCACTGAAGCTTTCTTT.

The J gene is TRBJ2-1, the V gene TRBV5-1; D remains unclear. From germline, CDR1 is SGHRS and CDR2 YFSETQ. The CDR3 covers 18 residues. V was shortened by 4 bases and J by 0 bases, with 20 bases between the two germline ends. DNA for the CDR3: TGCGCCAGCAGCCGCGACCCCCCAGCGTTGGGCTCCTACAATGAGCAGTTCTTC. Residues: CASSRDPPALGSYNEQFF.

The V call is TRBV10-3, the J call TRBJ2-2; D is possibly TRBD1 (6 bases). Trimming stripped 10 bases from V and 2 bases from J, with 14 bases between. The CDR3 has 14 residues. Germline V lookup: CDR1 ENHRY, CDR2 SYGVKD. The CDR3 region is CATRQDTNTGELFF. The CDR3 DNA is TGTGCCACTCGACAGGATACCAACACCGGGGAGCTGTTTTTT.